This TCR beta chain was sequenced in a study of blood T cell repertoires in COVID-19. Overall study: Samples came from the United States, Italy and Spain, spanning acute and convalescent COVID-19. PBMCs, B-cell-depleted T cells, or T cells were the source of the cDNA or gDNA that made up the material.

As handled by the study authors: Nucleated cell counts were estimated from reference gene primer amplification. Produced via immunoSEQ multiplex PCR; TCRdb's table is partial and in-frame only. V, J and clone size are taken as reported in that table, and D and trimming were inferred from the DNA itself. The repertoire holds roughly 120,000 clones, with around 84% as singletons. CDR1 and CDR2 from the germline V gene are SGHRS and YFSETQ. The CDR3 length is 11 residues. V dropped 8 bases and J dropped 14; count of bases not matched to a gene: 7. This clonotype originated in a man aged 40-49 years with acute or convalescent COVID-19. The chain is built from TRBV5-1 and TRBJ2-4, with TRBD1 matching 10 bases. Sequenced sample: peripheral blood. CDR3 sequence: CASTDRGREYF. Written as DNA, the CDR3 is TGCGCCAGTACCGACAGGGGGCGCGAGTACTTC.